Following are 12 T cell receptor beta chains from one sample sequenced in a study of blood T cell repertoires in COVID-19. Libraries were prepared by immunoSEQ multiplex PCR; TCRdb keeps only in-frame clonotypes and omits some of them. The sample includes around 300,000 clones, about nine tenths of them seen just once. The sequenced material came from peripheral blood. Receptors originate from a woman in her forties with acute or convalescent COVID-19.

The rearrangement joins TRBV2 to TRBJ2-2; 8 bases are shared with TRBD1. This CDR3 is 12 amino acids long. Germline CDR1 SNHLY, CDR2 FYNNEI. J gave up 3 bases and V 11 bases, and 2 bases lay outside the gene matches. CDR3 nucleotide sequence: TGTGCCGGGGGACAGGACACCGGGGAGCTGTTTTTT. It encodes CAGGQDTGELFF.

The genes are TRBV12-3 or TRBV12-4 and TRBJ1-1; 7 bases match TRBD1. With V trimmed by 1 base and J by 8 bases, 1 base remained unmatched. The CDR3 spans 12 residues. In DNA, the CDR3 is TGTGCCAGCAGTTTAGTAGGGGGCGAAGCTTTCTTT. As protein: CASSLVGGEAFF.

The chain is built from TRBV6-5 and TRBJ1-1; D is uncertain. The germline gives CDR1 MNHEY, CDR2 SVGAGI. V was shortened by 2 bases and J by 1 base, with 5 bases between the two germline ends. The CDR3 spans 13 residues. CDR3 residues: CASSYEGNTEAFF. CDR3 DNA sequence: TGTGCCAGCAGTTACGAGGGGAACACTGAAGCTTTCTTT.

The chain couples TRBV4-1 to TRBJ1-5; 8 bases map to TRBD1. CDR1 and CDR2 (germline): MGHRA, YSYEKL. The CDR3 covers 15 residues. V trimming: 0 bases; J trimming: 6 bases; junction bases outside the gene matches: 4. CDR3 residues: CASSQEDRATQPQHF. The CDR3 nucleotides are TGCGCCAGCAGCCAAGAGGACAGGGCAACTCAGCCCCAGCATTTT.

The genes are TRBV29-1 and TRBJ1-2, with TRBD1 identical over 8 bases. CDR3 length equals 14 residues. Unmatched junction bases numbered 5, after V lost 5 bases and J lost 0 bases. Germline V lookup: CDR1 SQVTM, CDR2 ANQGSEA. The CDR3 reads CSVPDRASNYGYTF. The CDR3 bases are TGCAGCGTTCCGGACAGGGCCTCTAACTATGGCTACACCTTC.

The chain recombines TRBV21-1 with TRBJ1-4. TRBV21-1 is assigned pseudogene status. The CDR3 has 16 residues. CDR3 amino acids: CASSKCGGAPNEKLFF. The CDR3 bases are TGTGCCAGCAGCAAATGTGGCGGGGCACCTAATGAAAAACTGTTTTTT.

The chain carries TRBV6-1 and TRBJ2-2; D possibly corresponds to TRBD1 (6 bases). Looked up from germline, CDR1 is MNHNS and CDR2 is SASEGT. Between the trimmed V and J ends, which lost 3 bases and 5 bases, there was a span of 13 bases. The CDR3 totals 15 residues. The CDR3 reads CASSDTGMGTGELFF. The CDR3 nucleotides are TGTGCCAGCAGTGACACAGGGATGGGGACCGGGGAGCTGTTTTTT.

A note on this clone: A read error may produce the germline difference seen at one junction end. V gene TRBV30 combines with J gene TRBJ1-2, with D unresolved. CDR1 is GTSNPN, CDR2 SVGIG, per germline (reference sequence). CDR3 length equals 13 residues. The CDR3 protein is CAWGDGLRMKFPF. DNA for the CDR3: TGTGCCTGGGGAGACGGACTTCGGATGAAGTTCCCCTTC.

The J gene is TRBJ2-2, the V gene TRBV4-1; weak D call: TRBD1 (5 bases). Trimming left V 2 bases short and J 7 bases short, with 11 bases between. The germline gives CDR1 MGHRA, CDR2 YSYEKL. There are 14 residues in the CDR3. CDR3 sequence reads: CASSQRGVNGELFF. CDR3 bases: TGCGCCAGCAGCCAAAGGGGCGTGAACGGGGAGCTGTTTTTT.

The V call is TRBV10-3, the J call TRBJ1-1; TRBD1 agrees at 7 bases. The CDR3 has 13 amino acids. Germline-derived CDR1 and CDR2 are ENHRY and SYGVKD. J gave up 5 bases and V 4 bases, and 4 bases lay outside the gene matches. The CDR3 sequence: CAISGGGNTEAFF. DNA for the CDR3: TGTGCCATCAGTGGAGGGGGCAATACTGAAGCTTTCTTT.

The gene calls are TRBV6-5 and TRBJ1-1; perhaps TRBD1 as D (6 bases). CDR1 is MNHEY, CDR2 SVGAGI, per germline. The CDR3 extends over 14 amino acids. V was clipped by 5 bases and J by 2 bases, with 12 bases between them. DNA of the CDR3: TGTGCCAGCAGTCCCCGAGGGGGTAACACTGAAGCTTTCTTT. Amino acid sequence: CASSPRGGNTEAFF.

The chain carries TRBV7-9 and TRBJ2-7; maybe TRBD2 (6 bases). The CDR3 is 17 residues long. Per the germline V gene, CDR1 is SEHNR and CDR2 is FQNEAQ (reference sequence). The V gene lost 4 bases and the J gene lost 1 base, with 20 bases spanning the gap. The CDR3 protein is CASSCTDPGLLSYEQYV. The CDR3 region has the DNA TGTGCCAGCAGCTGTACCGACCCGGGACTCCTTTCCTACGAGCAGTACGTC.